The entry below describes one TCR beta chain. These data come from a study of T cell responses to AZD1222 COVID-19 vaccine. Only in-frame clones appear in the TCRdb table, and some are missing; sequencing was by immunoSEQ multiplex PCR. The sample has roughly 150,000 clones, under 95% seen once. Trimming pared 1 base from V and 3 bases from J, leaving 12 bases between. Germline CDR1 LGHDT, CDR2 YNNKEL (reference sequence). This CDR3 is 15 amino acids long. The clonotype originates from an adult in good health. The J gene is TRBJ1-2, the V gene TRBV3-1 (or the pseudogene TRBV3-2), with D tentatively TRBD1 (6 bases). Sequences were derived from peripheral blood, sampled on day 0 of AZD1222 vaccination. CDR3 region: CASSQAPGVYYGYTF. CDR3 nucleotide sequence: TGTGCCAGCAGCCAAGCGCCAGGGGTATACTATGGCTACACCTTC.